A single sample is the source of the 32 T cell receptor beta chains below, sequenced in a study of blood T cell repertoires in COVID-19. Clones were sequenced by immunoSEQ multiplex PCR, and TCRdb holds only the in-frame ones, with some missing. The sample holds a few hundred thousand clones, roughly 82% seen once. The sample comprised peripheral blood. All receptors come from a middle-aged woman who had recovered from COVID-19.

The chain uses TRBV7-8 and TRBJ1-2; D is ambiguous. Germline assignment: CDR1 SGHVS and CDR2 FQNEAQ. The CDR3 sequence is 13 residues long. V lost 5 bases to trimming and J lost 4 bases, with 11 bases between them. The DNA for the CDR3 is TGTGCCAGCAGCCCGGTCGGGGTCTATGGCTACACCTTC. This translates into CASSPVGVYGYTF.

The chain uses TRBV12-3 or TRBV12-4 and TRBJ1-1; the D is unclear. There are 11 residues in the CDR3. V lost 2 bases, J lost 9 bases, and 7 bases lay in between. The CDR3 loop is CASSLLTQAFF. The CDR3 region has the DNA TGTGCCAGCAGTTTATTAACTCAAGCTTTCTTT.

The chain couples TRBV7-9 to TRBJ2-1; D gene unclear. The V end lost 1 base, the J end lost 7 bases, and 11 bases lay between the germline ends. Per germline, CDR1 SEHNR and CDR2 FQNEAQ (reference sequence). This CDR3 spans 14 amino acids. CDR3 nucleotides: TGTGCCAGCAGCTTAGAAGCAGGTTGGAATGAGCAGTTCTTC. It is translated as CASSLEAGWNEQFF.

The chain joins TRBV7-2 to TRBJ1-5, with unresolved D. This CDR3 is built from 16 residues. Deletions cut 4 bases from V and 2 bases from J, with 15 bases between. Germline V gives CDR1 SGHTA, CDR2 FQGNSA. In DNA form, the CDR3 reads TGTGCCAGCAGCTCGACTTTAGTATATGGCAATCAGCCCCAGCATTTT. It translates to CASSSTLVYGNQPQHF.

This chain uses TRBV5-1 with TRBJ2-7, with D unresolved. The CDR3 spans 12 residues. The germline CDR1 and CDR2 sequences are SGHRS and YFSETQ. Trimming left V 0 bases short and J 3 bases short, with 4 bases between. CDR3 region: CASSLDIYEQYF. The DNA of the CDR3 is TGCGCCAGCAGCTTGGACATCTACGAGCAGTACTTC.

The CDR3 loop reads CASSAQQGVGIQYF. CDR3 DNA sequence: TGTGCCAGCAGCGCCCAACAGGGGGTAGGCATTCAGTACTTC. This chain connects TRBV9 to TRBJ2-4; 8 bases agree with TRBD1. With 3 bases clipped from V and 9 bases from J, the junction kept 8 bases outside the gene matches. CDR1 and CDR2 (germline): SGDLS, YYNGEE. This CDR3 is built from 14 residues.

The CDR3 protein is CASIHRGRGSEAFF. For the CDR3, the DNA is TGTGCCAGCATCCACAGAGGCAGGGGGAGTGAAGCTTTCTTT. The chain combines TRBV2 with TRBJ1-1; 7 bases match TRBD1. J was trimmed by 7 bases and V by 7 bases; bases with no gene match: 12. CDR3 length equals 14 residues. Germline V gives CDR1 SNHLY, CDR2 FYNNEI.

The chain carries TRBV19 and TRBJ2-2, with no clear D. From germline, CDR1 is LNHDA and CDR2 SQIVND (reference sequence). The CDR3 has 11 residues. V lost 7 bases to trimming and J lost 5 bases, with 5 bases between them. The CDR3: CASTRTGELFF. DNA for the CDR3: TGTGCCAGTACTAGGACCGGGGAGCTGTTTTTT.

The chain employs TRBV6-2 or TRBV6-3 and TRBJ2-1, with TRBD2 matching 13 bases. Unmatched junction bases numbered 9, after V lost 6 bases and J lost 10 bases. The CDR3 length is 15 residues. Looked up from germline, CDR1 is MNHEY and CDR2 is SVGEGT. CDR3 nucleotide sequence: TGTGCCAGCAGCCGACTAGCGGGGGGAGTAGGGGAGCAGTTCTTC. This sequence encodes CASSRLAGGVGEQFF.

The chain uses TRBV3-1 (or the pseudogene TRBV3-2) and TRBJ2-1, with 8 bases matching TRBD2. The CDR3 loop spans 15 amino acids. Germline CDR1 LGHDT, CDR2 YNNKEL (reference sequence). V was clipped by 4 bases and J by 4 bases; unmatched bases: 6. CDR3 coding DNA: TGTGCCAGCAGCCTTTCTAGCGGGTTTTACAATGAGCAGTTCTTC. This sequence encodes CASSLSSGFYNEQFF.

The chain couples TRBV10-3 to TRBJ1-1, with D perhaps TRBD1 (5 bases). The CDR3 is 14 residues long. Deletions cut 6 bases from V and 0 bases from J, with 11 bases between. Germline-derived CDR1 and CDR2 are ENHRY and SYGVKD. The CDR3 DNA is TGTGCCATCAGAAAAGGGGATATGAACACTGAAGCTTTCTTT. It translates to CAIRKGDMNTEAFF.

The CDR3 region has the DNA TGTGCCAGCAAGAGGGGACTAGCACAAGAGACCCAGTACTTC. This gives the protein CASKRGLAQETQYF. The chain couples TRBV7-2 to TRBJ2-5, with TRBD2 identical over 9 bases. Unmatched junction bases numbered 5, after V lost 7 bases and J lost 2 bases. Germline CDR1 SGHTA, CDR2 FQGNSA. The CDR3 has 14 residues.

The chain employs TRBV7-9 and TRBJ1-2; unclear D gene. V gave up 0 bases and J gave up 1 base, with 9 bases separating them. The CDR3 totals 15 residues. Per germline, CDR1 SEHNR and CDR2 FQNEAQ (reference sequence). The CDR3 reads CASSLALFDNYGYTF. CDR3 nucleotide sequence: TGTGCCAGCAGCTTAGCGCTATTTGATAACTATGGCTACACCTTC.

The chain has TRBV13 and TRBJ2-5, with 7 bases aligning to TRBD1. Germline trimming cut 3 bases from V and 4 bases from J; bases unmatched to any gene: 2. Germline V gene lookup returns CDR1 PRHDT and CDR2 FYEKMQ (reference sequence). CDR3 length: 13 amino acids. CDR3 amino acids: CASSFTGVETQYF. Written as DNA, the CDR3 is TGTGCCAGCAGCTTTACAGGGGTAGAGACCCAGTACTTC.

V usage is TRBV24-1 and J usage is TRBJ2-1; D is possibly TRBD2 (5 bases). Germline assignment: CDR1 KGHDR and CDR2 SFDVKD. The V gene lost 3 bases and the J gene lost 7 bases, with 9 bases spanning the gap. There are 13 residues in the CDR3. CDR3 protein: CATSDGLLNEQFF. The CDR3 DNA reads as TGTGCCACCAGTGATGGACTCCTTAATGAGCAGTTCTTC.

The DNA of the CDR3 is TGTGCCTGCGGACAGCAAGAGACCCAGTACTTC. Its translation: CACGQQETQYF. V gene TRBV30 combines with J gene TRBJ2-5; weak D call: TRBD1 (6 bases). Germline values: CDR1 GTSNPN, CDR2 SVGIG (reference sequence). The CDR3 totals 11 residues. Trimming cost V 6 bases and J 2 bases, with 7 bases left between them.

V gene TRBV7-9 combines with J gene TRBJ2-1; D possibly corresponds to TRBD2 (5 bases). The V gene lost 5 bases and the J gene lost 6 bases, with 17 bases spanning the gap. The CDR3 extends over 15 amino acids. Germline V lookup: CDR1 SEHNR, CDR2 FQNEAQ (reference sequence). The CDR3 bases are TGTGCCAGCAGCCAAAAGACACTAGAACTCAATGAGCAGTTCTTC. Amino acid sequence: CASSQKTLELNEQFF.

The chain is built from TRBV29-1 and TRBJ2-3, with TRBD1 matching 9 bases. Trimming at V came to 1 base and at J to 5 bases, leaving 13 bases not matched to a gene. This CDR3 region has 17 residues. The germline CDR1 and CDR2 sequences are SQVTM and ANQGSEA. CDR3 loop: CSVEGGLGTGRLDTQYF. The CDR3 region has the DNA TGCAGCGTTGAAGGAGGTCTAGGGACAGGGAGGTTAGATACGCAGTATTTT.

The J gene is TRBJ1-3, the V gene TRBV9; D perhaps matches TRBD1 (6 bases). Germline V CDR1 and CDR2: SGDLS, YYNGEE. With 4 bases removed from V and 0 bases from J, the gap between germline ends came to 11 bases. The length of the CDR3 is 15 residues. The CDR3: CASSPGGVSGNTIYF. In DNA, the CDR3 is TGTGCCAGCAGCCCGGGGGGCGTCTCTGGAAACACCATATATTTT.

In this sample, this clone turned up once. The chain recombines TRBV27 with TRBJ2-2, with TRBD1 identical over 12 bases. V lost 4 bases, J lost 6 bases, and 9 bases stayed unmatched. The CDR3 is made up of 17 amino acids. Germline loops: CDR1 MNHEY, CDR2 SMNVEV (reference sequence). Written as DNA, the CDR3 is TGTGCCAGCAGTTCCCTAACCGGGACAGGGGGCCCCGGGGAGCTGTTTTTT. Its protein product is CASSSLTGTGGPGELFF.

The rearrangement links TRBV6-5 to TRBJ2-7, with 7 bases aligning to TRBD1. This CDR3 is built from 12 residues. V shed 8 bases and J 6 bases; nucleotides not matched to a gene: 7. Germline assignment: CDR1 MNHEY and CDR2 SVGAGI. The CDR3 sequence: CASGTGVREQYF. In nucleotides, the CDR3 is TGTGCCAGCGGAACAGGGGTCCGCGAGCAGTACTTC.

V is TRBV2 and J is TRBJ2-3; the D is unclear. The CDR3 totals 15 residues. The germline CDR1 and CDR2 sequences are SNHLY and FYNNEI. Trimming removed 2 bases from V and 5 bases from J, with 14 bases in between. CDR3 bases: TGTGCCAGCAGTGAACTTTCAGAGGTAGGAGATACGCAGTATTTT. This codes for CASSELSEVGDTQYF.

V is TRBV6-2 or TRBV6-3 and J is TRBJ1-3, with D perhaps TRBD1 (5 bases). This CDR3 is built from 14 residues. CDR1 and CDR2 (germline): MNHEY, SVGEGT. V lost 6 bases and J 1 base, leaving 10 bases between the germline ends. The CDR3 spells CASSFRGSGNTIYF. CDR3 nucleotide sequence: TGTGCCAGCAGCTTTAGGGGATCTGGAAACACCATATATTTT.

This chain connects TRBV2 to TRBJ2-5; TRBD2 matches at 7 bases. This CDR3 has 13 residues. CDR1 is SNHLY, CDR2 FYNNEI, per germline. Losses at the gene ends were 7 bases for V and 7 bases for J; bases not matched to a gene: 9. CDR3 residues: CASTTGGSGTQYF. The CDR3 DNA sequence: TGTGCCAGCACTACGGGGGGATCAGGGACCCAGTACTTC.

The chain links TRBV12-5 to TRBJ2-2, with D possibly matching TRBD1 (5 bases). Trimming left V 5 bases short and J 2 bases short, with 18 bases between. From germline, CDR1 is LGHNT and CDR2 FRNRAP. The CDR3 runs 17 residues. CDR3 nucleotide sequence: TGTGCTAGTGGTCAACAGGAGACCTCAAGTAACACCGGGGAGCTGTTTTTT. Translated: CASGQQETSSNTGELFF.

J is TRBJ2-1 and V is TRBV29-1, with TRBD1 identical over 9 bases. Trimming removed 5 bases from V and 4 bases from J; junction bases left unmatched: 6. The germline V gene has CDR1 SQVTM and CDR2 ANQGSEA. The CDR3 consists of 14 residues. The chain's CDR3 is CSVTRTGAYNEQFF. Here the CDR3 DNA reads TGCAGCGTTACCCGGACAGGGGCGTACAATGAGCAGTTCTTC.

This sequence joins TRBV7-3 and TRBJ2-2; TRBD1 matches at 7 bases. The CDR3 has 14 amino acids. Germline CDR1 reads SGHTA; CDR2 reads FQGTGA. J lost 6 bases, V lost 5 bases, and 6 bases had no gene match. CDR3 sequence (DNA): TGTGCCAGCAGCCAAGACAGGGCCCCCGGGGAGCTGTTTTTT. Its translation is CASSQDRAPGELFF.

The chain uses TRBV5-1 and TRBJ1-1; D gene uncertain. The CDR3 spans 14 residues. Trimming removed 5 bases from V and 4 bases from J, with 15 bases in between. Per the germline V gene, CDR1 is SGHRS and CDR2 is YFSETQ. The CDR3 DNA reads TGCGCCAGCAGACTGCGAGGCGGCTTCACTGAAGCTTTCTTT. It encodes CASRLRGGFTEAFF.

This chain joins TRBV7-2 and TRBJ1-2; a possible D gene is TRBD1 (6 bases). This CDR3 has 15 residues. Germline CDR1 SGHTA, CDR2 FQGNSA. V was trimmed by 6 bases and J by 5 bases, leaving 19 bases between them. The CDR3 is CASRPSHDRMYGYTF. The CDR3 region has the DNA TGTGCCAGCAGACCATCCCACGACAGGATGTATGGCTACACCTTC.

J is TRBJ2-1 and V is TRBV2, with 10 bases identical to TRBD2. CDR3 length: 15 amino acids. CDR1 is SNHLY, CDR2 FYNNEI, per germline. J was trimmed by 9 bases and V by 8 bases; bases with no gene match: 13. The CDR3 DNA follows: TGTGCCAGCGTTCAAGATAGCGGGGGGCGGGGTGAGCAGTTCTTC. Translating it yields CASVQDSGGRGEQFF.

J is TRBJ1-2 and V is TRBV4-1; 7 positions agree with TRBD1. The ends lost 0 bases at V and 4 bases at J; junction bases unmatched: 5. Germline CDR1 and CDR2: MGHRA and YSYEKL. CDR3 length: 15 amino acids. In nucleotides, the CDR3 is TGCGCCAGCAGCCAAGAGGGCAGGGGGACCTATGGCTACACCTTC. Residues: CASSQEGRGTYGYTF.

The chain uses TRBV12-3 or TRBV12-4 and TRBJ2-1, with 10 bases aligning to TRBD2. The V and J ends lost 5 bases and 7 bases, in that order; junction bases with no gene match: 2. The CDR3 contains 13 residues. In DNA form, the CDR3 reads TGTGCCAGCAGTGCGACTAGCGGGAATGAGCAGTTCTTC. It specifies CASSATSGNEQFF.